This is a list of T cell receptor beta chains from one sample in a study of blood T cell repertoires in COVID-19. The table came from immunoSEQ multiplex PCR; TCRdb's copy has only in-frame clones and leaves some out. The sample carries 30,000 to 40,000 clones, roughly 80% recorded once. Sample: peripheral blood. The source of these receptors is a man between 60 and 75 years old with COVID-19, enrolled during active disease. Each CDR3 is given with its conserved first and last residue. The D gene is left open where the match is weak. Clone size appears in some rows only: once, few, many, or a class for an expanded clone.

v_gene,j_gene,d_gene,abundance,CDR3aa,CDR3nt
TRBV5-1,TRBJ1-3,NA,NA,CASSLYGSGNTIYF,TGCGCCAGCAGCTTGTACGGCTCTGGAAACACCATATATTTT
TRBV4-1,TRBJ1-5,NA,NA,CASSQDRRQPQHF,TGCGCCAGCAGCCAAGATCGGAGACAGCCCCAGCATTTT
TRBV6-1,TRBJ1-3,TRBD1,once,CASSGGTGAPGNTIYF,TGTGCCAGCAGTGGGGGGACAGGCGCGCCTGGAAACACCATATATTTT
TRBV30,TRBJ1-3,NA,NA,CAWRGGEPGNTIYF,TGTGCCTGGAGGGGGGGAGAGCCTGGAAACACCATATATTTT
TRBV9,TRBJ1-4,NA,NA,CASSVGQGKEKLFF,TGTGCCAGCAGCGTAGGGCAGGGGAAAGAAAAACTGTTTTTT
TRBV19,TRBJ1-3,NA,NA,CASSWGGPGNTIYF,TGTGCCAGTAGTTGGGGGGGTCCTGGAAACACCATATATTTT
TRBV24-1,TRBJ1-2,TRBD1,NA,CATSGRQGYGYTF,TGTGCCACCAGTGGTCGACAGGGATATGGCTACACCTTC
TRBV5-1,TRBJ2-3,TRBD2,NA,CASSPRTSGRTDTQYF,TGCGCCAGCAGCCCTCGGACTAGCGGGAGAACAGATACGCAGTATTTT
TRBV5-1,TRBJ2-7,NA,NA,CASSLGGSEGEQYF,TGCGCCAGCAGCTTGGGCGGATCGGAGGGTGAGCAGTACTTC
TRBV19,TRBJ2-1,TRBD2,NA,CASSIDAGGPTEQFF,TGTGCCAGTAGTATAGATGCGGGAGGGCCCACTGAGCAGTTCTTC
TRBV11-2,TRBJ1-1,NA,once,CASSSLRGGGMNTEAFF,TGTGCCAGCAGCTCCCTCCGGGGGGGAGGTATGAACACTGAAGCTTTCTTT
TRBV18,TRBJ2-7,NA,NA,CASSQSTSYEQYF,TGTGCCAGCTCACAATCCACTTCCTACGAGCAGTACTTC
TRBV7-9,TRBJ1-2,NA,once,CASRSQGYGYTF,TGTGCCAGCAGGTCGCAGGGCTATGGCTACACCTTC
TRBV7-2,TRBJ1-5,NA,NA,CASSIDLANQPQHF,TGTGCCAGCAGTATAGATCTTGCCAATCAGCCCCAGCATTTT
TRBV7-2,TRBJ1-4,NA,NA,CASSPDRFNEKLFF,TGTGCCAGCAGCCCCGACAGGTTTAATGAAAAACTGTTTTTT
TRBV5-6,TRBJ1-1,NA,NA,CASRSRQTRNTEAFF,TGTGCCAGCAGATCCCGACAGACGAGGAACACTGAAGCTTTCTTT
TRBV19,TRBJ2-7,TRBD2,NA,CASSIGSSGSYEQYF,TGTGCCAGTAGTATCGGGTCTAGCGGGAGCTACGAGCAGTACTTC
TRBV5-6,TRBJ2-7,NA,NA,CASSLKLRATPYEQYF,TGTGCCAGCAGCTTGAAACTGCGGGCCACACCATACGAGCAGTACTTC
TRBV27,TRBJ1-3,NA,NA,CASRSTTGPSGNTIYF,TGTGCCAGCCGATCTACCACAGGGCCCTCTGGAAACACCATATATTTT
TRBV9,TRBJ2-7,TRBD1,NA,CASSSGQGEQYF,TGTGCCAGCAGCTCTGGACAGGGGGAGCAGTACTTC
TRBV7-2,TRBJ2-7,NA,NA,CASSFTPGIGYEQYF,TGTGCCAGCAGCTTCACCCCGGGGATCGGCTACGAGCAGTACTTC
TRBV7-2,TRBJ1-6,TRBD1,once,CASSSQGLRYNSPLHF,TGTGCCAGCAGCTCACAGGGGCTCCGCTATAATTCACCCCTCCACTTT
TRBV30,TRBJ1-4,TRBD1,NA,CAWSRQGVETNEKLFF,TGTGCCTGGAGTCGGCAGGGGGTCGAAACTAATGAAAAACTGTTTTTT
TRBV28,TRBJ1-1,TRBD1,NA,CASSPSLGQGATEAFF,TGTGCCAGCAGTCCAAGCCTAGGACAGGGGGCCACTGAAGCTTTCTTT
TRBV7-4,TRBJ1-2,NA,NA,CASSLASRSGYTF,TGTGCCAGCAGCTTAGCGTCGAGGTCTGGCTACACCTTC
TRBV20-1,TRBJ2-3,NA,NA,CSARSVDTQYF,TGCAGTGCTAGAAGCGTGGATACGCAGTATTTT
TRBV6-1,TRBJ1-3,NA,NA,CASSELSDNSGNTIYF,TGTGCCAGCAGTGAACTCTCGGACAACTCTGGAAACACCATATATTTT
TRBV6-6,TRBJ1-2,TRBD1,NA,CAGRGAGNYGYTF,TGTGCCGGCAGGGGGGCAGGGAACTATGGCTACACCTTC
TRBV28,TRBJ1-1,NA,few,CASSTTGGSTEAFF,TGTGCCAGCAGTACCACGGGGGGGTCGACTGAAGCTTTCTTT
TRBV2,TRBJ2-1,NA,once,CASTSGAGVYNEQFF,TGTGCCAGCACCTCAGGGGCCGGAGTTTACAATGAGCAGTTCTTC
TRBV20-1,TRBJ1-4,NA,NA,CSASRGNEKLFF,TGCAGTGCTAGTAGGGGGAACGAAAAACTGTTTTTT
TRBV10-3,TRBJ2-3,NA,NA,CAISRDAVTDTQYF,TGTGCCATCAGCAGGGATGCAGTCACAGATACGCAGTATTTT
TRBV6-7,TRBJ2-2,NA,NA,CASSYVDSFAGELFF,TGTGCCAGCAGTTACGTGGACAGCTTTGCGGGGGAGCTGTTTTTT
TRBV28,TRBJ2-5,TRBD2,NA,CASSSAGVAGGGTQYF,TGTGCCAGCAGTTCCGCCGGAGTAGCGGGAGGTGGGACCCAGTACTTC